These 20 T cell receptor beta chains were sequenced from one sample in a study of shared clonotypes between healthy human individuals. TCRdb's table, derived via immunoSEQ multiplex PCR, lists solely in-frame clones and lacks some. The sample yields about 2 million clones, roughly 94% seen once. The source material was naive CD4+ T cells sorted from blood. As to subset: CD45RA+ positively selected. Receptors originate from a man aged 18 to 35 in good health.

This clone has only one observation. The chain joins TRBV27 to TRBJ1-6, with D maybe TRBD1 (5 bases). V was trimmed by 4 bases and J by 6 bases, leaving 10 bases between them. The CDR3 is 14 amino acids. Per the germline V gene, CDR1 is MNHEY and CDR2 is SMNVEV (reference sequence). CDR3 residues: CASSYPGPNSPLHF. The CDR3 DNA reads TGTGCCAGCAGTTATCCGGGACCTAATTCACCCCTCCACTTT.

This sequence joins TRBV7-9 and TRBJ1-1, with a possible D match to TRBD1 (5 bases). There are 15 residues in the CDR3. Germline CDR1 reads SEHNR; CDR2 reads FQNEAQ (reference sequence). Trimming shortened V by 1 base and J by 1 base, and 10 bases separated the two germline ends. The chain's CDR3 is CASSLGRASNTEAFF. The CDR3 coding sequence is TGTGCCAGCAGCTTAGGCAGGGCCTCGAACACTGAAGCTTTCTTT.

The rearrangement uses TRBV5-1 and TRBJ2-1; D uncertain. Trimming took off 3 bases at V and 14 bases at J, with 15 bases between the two ends. CDR1 and CDR2 (germline): SGHRS, YFSETQ. The length of the CDR3 is 12 residues. The CDR3, as DNA: TGCGCCAGCAGCTCGGGCGGACCAGAAAAGTTCTTC. This gives the protein CASSSGGPEKFF.

V and J are TRBV30 and TRBJ1-5; 8 nucleotides agree with TRBD1. CDR1 is GTSNPN, CDR2 SVGIG, per germline (reference sequence). The CDR3 covers 15 residues. V shed 2 bases and J 5 bases; nucleotides not matched to a gene: 8. Written as DNA, the CDR3 is TGTGCCTGGAGTCGAACCGGGACAGGTGATCAGCCCCAGCATTTT. Protein: CAWSRTGTGDQPQHF.

The CDR3 DNA reads as TGTGCCAGCAGCCCGCCCTCCAGTTTTTTTAGCACAGATACGCAGTATTTT. Translated: CASSPPSSFFSTDTQYF. The rearrangement uses TRBV7-2 and TRBJ2-3; no firm D call. V gave up 5 bases and J gave up 0 bases, with 18 bases separating them. Germline CDR1 reads SGHTA; CDR2 reads FQGNSA. CDR3 size: 17 residues.

The V gene is TRBV10-1, the J gene TRBJ2-3; D not resolved. In germline, CDR1 is WNHNN, CDR2 SYGVQD (reference sequence). This CDR3 contains 12 residues. The V gene lost 4 bases and the J gene lost 14 bases, with 16 bases spanning the gap. CDR3 sequence reads: CASSADTENLYF. The CDR3 nucleotides are TGCGCCAGCAGTGCTGATACGGAGAACCTGTATTTT.

The gene calls are TRBV2 and TRBJ2-5; D assignment may be TRBD1 or TRBD2 (5 bases each). Per the germline V gene, CDR1 is SNHLY and CDR2 is FYNNEI. Trimming cost V 4 bases and J 2 bases, with 11 bases left between them. This CDR3 is built from 14 residues. In DNA form, the CDR3 reads TGTGCCAGCAGTGCTTGGGACCGACAAGAGACCCAGTACTTC. Its protein is CASSAWDRQETQYF.

This clone appeared once. This chain uses TRBV19 with TRBJ2-4; 11 bases are a match to TRBD2. Germline-derived CDR1 and CDR2 are LNHDA and SQIVND (reference sequence). CDR3 length equals 15 residues. With V trimmed by 3 bases and J by 10 bases, 8 bases remained unmatched. The CDR3 nucleotides read TGTGCCAGTAGTATCTTCCTAGCGGGAGGTTTTATTCAGTACTTC. Protein sequence: CASSIFLAGGFIQYF.

The rearrangement links TRBV28 to TRBJ1-2; D is unresolved. Trimming took off 4 bases at V and 7 bases at J, with 16 bases between the two ends. The length of the CDR3 is 14 residues. Per the germline V gene, CDR1 is MDHEN and CDR2 is SYDVKM. The CDR3 region is CASSYSEGGGGYTF. The CDR3 DNA follows: TGTGCCAGCAGTTATTCGGAGGGTGGTGGTGGCTACACCTTC.

The rearrangement joins TRBV7-8 to TRBJ1-2, with D tentatively TRBD1 (5 bases). The germline V gene has CDR1 SGHVS and CDR2 FQNEAQ. The CDR3 is 17 amino acids. Trimming took 5 bases from V and 8 from J, leaving 27 bases between them. CDR3 protein: CASSLAARGKGPGGYTF. Written as DNA, the CDR3 is TGTGCCAGCAGCCTCGCCGCGCGGGGGAAGGGTCCCGGCGGCTACACCTTC.

This clone has a single count. This rearrangement joins TRBV25-1 to TRBJ2-7; no clear D gene. Trimming removed 5 bases at V and 3 bases at J, with 17 bases between. Germline CDR1 is MGHDK and CDR2 is SYGVNS. The CDR3 runs 15 residues. The CDR3 spells CASSTRRRGVYEQYF. The CDR3 bases are TGTGCCAGCAGTACCCGACGTCGTGGGGTCTACGAGCAGTACTTC.

Many counts were recorded for this clone. The sample holds other DNA sequences that translate to the same CDR3. The genes are TRBV5-1 and TRBJ1-6; 8 positions match TRBD1. The CDR3 length is 14 residues. Per the germline V gene, CDR1 is SGHRS and CDR2 is YFSETQ. The trim removed 3 bases at V and 5 bases at J, leaving 1 base unmatched. The CDR3 loop is CASSSQGDNSPLHF. CDR3 nucleotide sequence: TGCGCCAGCAGCTCACAGGGGGATAATTCACCCCTCCACTTT.

The rearrangement uses TRBV5-4 and TRBJ2-3; D perhaps matches TRBD1 (6 bases). The CDR3 sequence is 13 residues long. V was trimmed by 5 bases and J by 4 bases, leaving 11 bases between them. The germline V gene has CDR1 SGHNT and CDR2 YYREEE (reference sequence). The CDR3 is CASRDRGADTQYF. CDR3 DNA: TGTGCCAGCAGGGACAGAGGGGCAGATACGCAGTATTTT.

J is TRBJ1-2 and V is TRBV5-6; D not certain. The CDR3 runs to 12 residues. CDR1 is SGHDT and CDR2 is YYEEEE in the germline V gene. Between the trimmed V and J ends, which lost 3 bases and 10 bases, there was a span of 13 bases. Here the CDR3 DNA reads TGTGCCAGCAGCTCGACGCGTTGGGACTACACCTTC. Its translation: CASSSTRWDYTF.

As to this clone: At the DNA level, this CDR3 is encoded by other sequences in the same sample as well. V gene TRBV4-1 combines with J gene TRBJ1-4, with D maybe TRBD1 (5 bases). V was cut by 1 base and J by 5 bases, with 11 bases left in between. Germline V gene data show CDR1 as MGHRA and CDR2 as YSYEKL. This CDR3 has 15 residues. CDR3 nucleotide sequence: TGCGCCAGCAGCCAAGGGCAGGGCGGGAATGAAAAACTGTTTTTT. This encodes CASSQGQGGNEKLFF.

The chain recombines TRBV5-1 with TRBJ2-7; D is possibly TRBD1 or TRBD2 (9 bases each). V was trimmed by 4 bases and J by 5 bases, leaving 19 bases between them. This CDR3 has 15 amino acids. CDR1 and CDR2 (germline): SGHRS, YFSETQ. This CDR3 is CASSQRGDRVHEQYF. In DNA, the CDR3 is TGCGCCAGCAGCCAGCGGGGGGACAGGGTCCACGAGCAGTACTTC. Full variable domain (rest looked up from reference TRBV5-1 and TRBJ2-7): KAGVTQTPRYLIKTRGQQVTLSCSPISGHRSVSWYQQTPGQGLQFLFEYFSETQRNKGNFPGRFSGRQFSNSRSEMNVSTLELGDSALYLCASSQRGDRVHEQYFGPGTRLTVT.

The V gene is TRBV27, the J gene TRBJ1-1; tentative D call: TRBD1 (5 bases). V was pared by 6 bases and J by 4 bases, with 21 bases between. The CDR3 is made up of 16 amino acids. Per germline, CDR1 MNHEY and CDR2 SMNVEV (reference sequence). CDR3 sequence: CASSPQLWGGITEAFF. DNA of the CDR3: TGTGCCAGCAGCCCCCAATTATGGGGGGGAATCACTGAAGCTTTCTTT.

This clone occurred once. This sequence joins TRBV18 and TRBJ1-2; D call uncertain. Trimming took off 6 bases at V and 4 bases at J, with 12 bases between the two ends. Germline lookup yields CDR1 KGHSH and CDR2 LQKENI. The CDR3 loop spans 13 amino acids. The CDR3 is CASSRTEGYGYTF. The CDR3 coding sequence is TGTGCCAGCTCCAGGACGGAGGGCTATGGCTACACCTTC.

V is TRBV6-1 and J is TRBJ2-7, with 12 bases lining up with TRBD2. Trimming cost V 2 bases and J 5 bases; bases outside gene matches: 7. The CDR3 is 16 residues long. Germline V gene data show CDR1 as MNHNS and CDR2 as SASEGT. The CDR3 coding sequence is TGTGCCAGCAGTGAAATACTAGCGGGAGGTGTCGACGAGCAGTACTTC. This gives the protein CASSEILAGGVDEQYF.

This chain joins TRBV10-3 and TRBJ2-2; 7 nucleotides agree with TRBD2. The CDR3 has 15 amino acids. V was pared by 7 bases and J by 3 bases, with 8 bases of the junction left unmatched. Germline V lookup: CDR1 ENHRY, CDR2 SYGVKD. CDR3 DNA sequence: TGTGCCATCAATGGGGGGGTCAGTGACACCGGGGAGCTGTTTTTT. This encodes CAINGGVSDTGELFF.